This T cell receptor (beta chain) appears in the sequencing data of a study of T cell responses to AZD1222 COVID-19 vaccine. Analyses pooled second doses at about 4 or about 12 weeks. This clone showed up just once. What it binds is not known. The data were produced by immunoSEQ multiplex PCR, yet TCRdb's version contains in-frame clones alone and is incomplete. The sample contains approximately 150,000 clones, around 90% of which appear only once. The CDR3 loop spans 13 amino acids. Trimming stripped 1 base from V and 9 bases from J, with 12 bases between. The germline gives CDR1 SGHAT, CDR2 FQNNGV. General study findings and limits: Elevations in Spike-specific TCR breadth and depth followed administration of two AZD1222 doses.

The clonotype was recovered from an adult who received the AZD1222 COVID-19 vaccine. The chain carries TRBV11-2 and TRBJ2-5; TRBD2 might be the D (6 bases). This specimen consisted of peripheral blood, obtained 28 days after the second AZD1222 dose. The CDR3 DNA reads TGTGCCAGCAGCTTAGCTGGAGGGATGTCCCAGTACTTC. This codes for CASSLAGGMSQYF.